There are a few counts of the clone carrying this T cell receptor (beta chain). Its antigen remains unidentified. The PCR made use of 60 Vbeta and 13 Jbeta primers. Per the original methods: The count from a later analysis was some 81 million unique TCR beta chains, 9 million to 12 million of them shared. The assay was immunoSEQ multiplex PCR, and TCRdb's table has in-frame clones only and misses some. V and J calls and clone size are as listed in that table; D and trimming were resolved from the DNA. Of about 150,000 clones in the sample, 81% were seen once. These data originate in a study of cytomegalovirus exposure and HLA in healthy donors. Findings and limits, study-wide: It was reportedly the case that the classifier diagnosed cytomegalovirus status with high specificity and sensitivity.

Trimming removed 7 bases from V and 2 bases from J, with 18 bases in between. This CDR3 contains 15 residues. Germline CDR1 MNHEY, CDR2 SVGAGI. V is TRBV6-5 and J is TRBJ2-7; weak D call: TRBD1 (6 bases). This sequence originates from a man aged 50-59 years in good health and CMV-seropositive. Sequencing was performed on PBMCs. As DNA, the CDR3 is TGTGCCAGCACCACGAATGCAGGGGTAACCTACGAGCAGTACTTC. Residues: CASTTNAGVTYEQYF.